These 21 T cell receptor beta chains were all obtained from the same sample, sequenced in a study of cytomegalovirus exposure and HLA in healthy donors. A multiplex PCR was run with 60 Vbeta primers and 13 Jbeta primers. Generated by immunoSEQ multiplex PCR, the TCRdb table keeps only in-frame clones and is missing some. This table has over 70,000 clones, about two thirds appearing once. Material for sequencing was PBMCs. These receptors came from a woman in her forties or fifties in good health and CMV-seropositive.

V usage is TRBV12-5 and J usage is TRBJ2-2, with 9 bases that match TRBD2. Germline-derived CDR1 and CDR2 are LGHNT and FRNRAP. The junction had 5 bases not matched to a gene; V was cut back by 3 bases and J by 6 bases. The CDR3 loop spans 15 amino acids. Written as DNA, the CDR3 is TGTGCTAGTGGTTTCGGCGGGGGGGCCCCCGGGGAGCTGTTTTTT. This gives the protein CASGFGGGAPGELFF. The entire variable domain, with the rest obtained from reference TRBV12-5 and TRBJ2-2, is as follows: DARVTQTPRHKVTEMGQEVTMRCQPILGHNTVFWYRQTMMQGLELLAYFRNRAPLDDSGMPKDRFSAEMPDATLATLKIQPSEPRDSAVYFCASGFGGGAPGELFFGEGSRLTVL.

About this clone itself: The sample has other DNA sequences that encode this CDR3 too. The CDR3 DNA reads TGTGCCTGGACGGTTTCTCTGCAAGAGACCCAGTACTTC. Protein product: CAWTVSLQETQYF. The rearrangement links TRBV30 to TRBJ2-5, with D unresolved. In germline, CDR1 is GTSNPN, CDR2 SVGIG (reference sequence). Trimming removed 4 bases at V and 2 bases at J, with 11 bases between. The CDR3 length is 13 residues. Variable domain in full (rest from reference TRBV30 and TRBJ2-5): SQTIHQWPATLVQPVGSPLSLECTVEGTSNPNLYWYRQAAGRGLQLLFYSVGIGQISSEVPQNLSASRPQDRQFILSSKKLLLSDSGFYLCAWTVSLQETQYFGPGTRLLVL.

V and J are TRBV7-2 and TRBJ2-5; TRBD2 aligns across 11 bases. J lost 6 bases, V lost 5 bases, and 5 bases had no gene match. The length of the CDR3 is 14 residues. CDR1 is SGHTA and CDR2 is FQGNSA in the germline V gene. This CDR3 is CASSGGLAAKTQYF. In DNA, the CDR3 is TGTGCCAGCAGCGGGGGACTAGCGGCGAAGACCCAGTACTTC.

This chain links TRBV19 with TRBJ1-1, with no clear D. The germline V and J ends were trimmed by 2 bases and 0 bases, with 10 bases remaining between them. There are 15 residues in the CDR3. Germline CDR1 reads LNHDA; CDR2 reads SQIVND (reference sequence). CDR3 sequence reads: CASSIRRTMNTEAFF. CDR3 nucleotide sequence: TGTGCCAGTAGTATAAGAAGGACTATGAACACTGAAGCTTTCTTT.

This clone has a single count. The rearrangement joins TRBV6-5 to TRBJ2-7, with a weak D call TRBD2 (6 bases). Trimming pared 6 bases from V and 7 bases from J, leaving 22 bases between. The length of the CDR3 is 15 residues. CDR1 MNHEY and CDR2 SVGAGI come from the germline V gene. CDR3 in amino acids: CASSPGLFGLGEQYF. The CDR3 DNA follows: TGTGCCAGCAGCCCGGGACTGTTTGGGTTAGGGGAGCAGTACTTC.

The V call is TRBV30, the J call TRBJ2-1, with 12 bases lining up with TRBD2. The J segment lost 10 bases and the V segment lost 6 bases, leaving 16 bases of the junction unmatched. This CDR3 has 16 amino acids. CDR1 is GTSNPN, CDR2 SVGIG, per germline (reference sequence). This chain's CDR3 is CACHFRGLAGGREQFF. CDR3 sequence (DNA): TGTGCCTGCCATTTTAGGGGGCTAGCGGGGGGGCGCGAGCAGTTCTTC. Full variable domain (outside the CDR3, taken from reference TRBV30 and TRBJ2-1): SQTIHQWPATLVQPVGSPLSLECTVEGTSNPNLYWYRQAAGRGLQLLFYSVGIGQISSEVPQNLSASRPQDRQFILSSKKLLLSDSGFYLCACHFRGLAGGREQFFGPGTRLTVL.

This clone was found a few times. V is TRBV6-6 and J is TRBJ2-1; D unresolved. Trimming stripped 1 base from V and 10 bases from J, with 11 bases between. CDR1 and CDR2 (germline): MNHNY, SVGAGI (reference sequence). CDR3 length equals 13 residues. CDR3 nucleotide sequence: TGTGCCAGCAGTTACTGGAAGCACGGGGAGCAGTTCTTC. This sequence encodes CASSYWKHGEQFF.

The chain combines TRBV28 with TRBJ2-1; 7 positions match TRBD2. The ends lost 4 bases at V and 3 bases at J; junction bases unmatched: 9. CDR1 and CDR2 (germline): MDHEN, SYDVKM. This CDR3 region has 16 residues. The CDR3, as DNA: TGTGCCAGCAGTTCCCAGAGAGCGGGGCGCTACAATGAGCAGTTCTTC. It translates to CASSSQRAGRYNEQFF.

The chain carries TRBV6-1 and TRBJ1-3, with D unresolved. The ends were cut back, 6 bases at V and 0 bases at J, with 6 bases in the middle. CDR1 is MNHNS, CDR2 SASEGT, per germline. This CDR3 has 13 amino acids. CDR3 sequence (DNA): TGTGCCAGCAGACAGCCCTCTGGAAACACCATATATTTT. Its translation: CASRQPSGNTIYF.

J is TRBJ1-2 and V is TRBV16; D is unclear. With 2 bases removed from V and 8 bases from J, the gap between germline ends came to 9 bases. The CDR3 contains 12 residues. Germline lookup yields CDR1 KGHSY and CDR2 FQNENV. The CDR3 DNA follows: TGTGCCAGCAGCCAAGGTCAGTTCGGCTACACCTTC. This encodes CASSQGQFGYTF. Full variable domain (rest looked up from reference TRBV16 and TRBJ1-2): GEEVAQTPKHLVRGEGQKAKLYCAPIKGHSYVFWYQQVLKNEFKFLISFQNENVFDETGMPKERFSAKCLPNSPCSLEIQATKLEDSAVYFCASSQGQFGYTFGSGTRLTVV.

The chain carries TRBV28 and TRBJ2-7; TRBD2 aligns across 10 bases. This CDR3 region has 14 residues. CDR1 and CDR2 (germline): MDHEN, SYDVKM. V was pared by 6 bases and J by 7 bases, with 9 bases of the junction left unmatched. The CDR3 loop reads CASRSSGGLGEQYF. DNA of the CDR3: TGTGCCAGCAGGTCTAGCGGGGGCCTGGGGGAGCAGTACTTC.

The chain uses TRBV6-5 and TRBJ1-1; TRBD1 might be the D (6 bases). Germline-derived CDR1 and CDR2 are MNHEY and SVGAGI. The CDR3 covers 11 residues. V gave up 2 bases and J gave up 9 bases, with 7 bases separating them. The CDR3 DNA is TGTGCCAGCAGTTACCAGGGGCAAGCTTTCTTT. It yields the protein CASSYQGQAFF.

The rearrangement links TRBV7-9 to TRBJ2-5; D remains unclear. The end of the DNA is better explained by TRBJ2-7, so the J call may be wrong. Germline V CDR1 and CDR2: SEHNR, FQNEAQ (reference sequence). This CDR3 region has 18 residues. CDR3 region: CASSFDVLTPTDSYEQYF. The CDR3 DNA reads TGTGCCAGCAGCTTTGACGTATTAACCCCGACTGACTCCTACGAGCAGTACTTC.

The chain links TRBV5-4 to TRBJ2-2; 7 nucleotides line up with TRBD1. V shed 5 bases and J 5 bases; nucleotides not matched to a gene: 9. The germline gives CDR1 SGHNT, CDR2 YYREEE (reference sequence). The CDR3 is made up of 15 amino acids. CDR3 region: CASSSGGFSTGELFF. The CDR3 region has the DNA TGTGCCAGCAGTTCAGGGGGTTTTAGTACCGGGGAGCTGTTTTTT.

This clone was found a few times. Possible read error: a much larger clone is one base away. The chain links TRBV7-9 to TRBJ2-7; 12 bases agree with TRBD2. The germline CDR1 and CDR2 sequences are SEHNR and FQNEAQ (reference sequence). This CDR3 spans 16 amino acids. The CDR3 loop is CSSSLLGLAGSYEQYF. The CDR3 DNA follows: TGTTCCAGCAGCCTTCTTGGACTAGCGGGGTCCTACGAGCAGTACTTC.

The V call is TRBV7-8, the J call TRBJ1-6; D remains unclear. Trimming shortened V by 5 bases and J by 7 bases, and 12 bases separated the two germline ends. This CDR3 region has 14 residues. CDR1 SGHVS and CDR2 FQNEAQ come from the germline V gene. CDR3 DNA sequence: TGTGCCAGCAGCCGAGTGGAGGTCAATTCACCCCTCCACTTT. Amino acid sequence: CASSRVEVNSPLHF.

The chain is built from TRBV5-5 and TRBJ1-1; the D is unclear. Per the germline V gene, CDR1 is SGHKS and CDR2 is YYEKEE (reference sequence). Trimming took off 2 bases at V and 0 bases at J, with 5 bases between the two ends. The CDR3 is 13 residues long. The CDR3 region has the DNA TGTGCCAGCAGCTTAATCATGAACACTGAAGCTTTCTTT. Amino acids: CASSLIMNTEAFF. The complete variable domain, with remaining parts taken from reference TRBV5-5 and TRBJ1-1, reads DAGVTQSPTHLIKTRGQQVTLRCSPISGHKSVSWYQQVLGQGPQFIFQYYEKEERGRGNFPDRFSARQFPNYSSELNVNALLLGDSALYLCASSLIMNTEAFFGQGTRLTVV.

The rearrangement uses TRBV7-9 and TRBJ1-5; D is undetermined. V was cut by 5 bases and J by 3 bases, with 5 bases left in between. Germline V gene sequence: CDR1 SEHNR, CDR2 FQNEAQ (reference sequence). The CDR3 has 12 amino acids. The CDR3 region is CASSLPNQPQHF. The CDR3 bases are TGTGCCAGCAGCCTTCCCAATCAGCCCCAGCATTTT. The variable domain in full, completed from reference TRBV7-9 and TRBJ1-5, reads DTGVSQNPRHKITKRGQNVTFRCDPISEHNRLYWYRQTLGQGPEFLTYFQNEAQLEKSRLLSDRFSAERPKGSFSTLEIQRTEQGDSAMYLCASSLPNQPQHFGDGTRLSIL.

The CDR3 DNA follows: TGTGCCAGCAGCTCACCCGGACTTCCCTACGAGCAGTACTTC. Its protein is CASSSPGLPYEQYF. The chain is built from TRBV7-6 and TRBJ2-7, with a possible D match to TRBD2 (5 bases). This CDR3 region has 14 residues. The germline gives CDR1 SGHVS, CDR2 FNYEAQ. Trimming stripped 4 bases from V and 2 bases from J, with 12 bases between. Full variable domain (outside the CDR3, taken from reference TRBV7-6 and TRBJ2-7): GAGVSQSPRYKVTKRGQDVALRCDPISGHVSLYWYRQALGQGPEFLTYFNYEAQQDKSGLPNDRFSAERPEGSISTLTIQRTEQRDSAMYRCASSSPGLPYEQYFGPGTRLTVT.

This clone has just a few counts. This chain connects TRBV6-5 to TRBJ1-1, with TRBD1 matching 7 bases. J gave up 4 bases and V 3 bases, and 5 bases lay outside the gene matches. In germline, CDR1 is MNHEY, CDR2 SVGAGI. CDR3 length: 14 amino acids. The CDR3 nucleotides are TGTGCCAGCAGTTATACAGGGGTAGGCACTGAAGCTTTCTTT. This sequence encodes CASSYTGVGTEAFF.

The chain couples TRBV4-2 to TRBJ1-2, with 11 bases matching TRBD1. The CDR3 extends over 16 amino acids. With 0 bases clipped from V and 8 bases from J, the junction kept 8 bases outside the gene matches. Germline V gives CDR1 LGHNA, CDR2 YNFKEQ. This chain's CDR3 is CASSQEAGQGEVGYTF. Here the CDR3 DNA reads TGTGCCAGCAGCCAAGAAGCGGGACAGGGGGAGGTCGGCTACACCTTC.